The 8 T cell receptor beta chains given below trace back to one sample, sequenced in a study of tumor-infiltrating lymphocytes in primary liver carcinoma. Investigators took RNA and DNA out together from approximately 22-30 mg of unsorted bulk tissue. From about 530 ng total RNA, TCR beta cDNA was generated with a primer in the constant region. Employing slightly modified ARM-PCR, three nested multiplex PCR rounds were run, and these gave rise to the TCR beta libraries. In the first two PCR rounds, TRBV1-TRBV30 forward primers were paired with a C-beta reverse primer, and each round lasted about 9 cycles. TCRdb redid the calling of the multiplex PCR reads with MiXCR, one entry per CDR3 protein. The table lists around 100,000 distinct CDR3 sequences, about 70% of them singletons, with 7.5% to 10% in the top ten. Sequenced: liver tumor tissue from sampling region 5. Subset noted: tumor region T5, tumor centre. Receptors originate from a woman aged 55-70 years with primary liver carcinoma and hepatitis B virus infection.

This clonotype was found many times. The chain uses TRBV12-3 or TRBV12-4 and TRBJ1-2; D unresolved. The CDR3 sequence is 12 residues long. V lost 6 bases and J 3 bases, leaving 8 bases between the germline ends. The CDR3 is CASRHNDYGYTF. CDR3 in DNA: TGTGCCAGCAGGCATAACGACTATGGCTACACCTTC.

This rearrangement joins TRBV6-1 to TRBJ1-5, with D perhaps TRBD1 (6 bases). This CDR3 region has 15 residues. Germline V CDR1 and CDR2: MNHNS, SASEGT. The V gene lost 6 bases and the J gene lost 5 bases, with 17 bases spanning the gap. The CDR3 nucleotides are TGTGCCAGCAGCGAACGCAAACAGGGCGATCAGCCCCAGCATTTT. Its translation: CASSERKQGDQPQHF.

A word on this clonotype: The CDR3 end shows no conserved phenylalanine or tryptophan, and so a read error is likely. The rearrangement joins TRBV11-2 to TRBJ1-5; D gene ambiguous. The CDR3 sequence is 13 residues long. Germline assignment: CDR1 SGHAT and CDR2 FQNNGV. This chain's CDR3 is CASSLEPVASQHI. CDR3 bases: TGTGCCAGTAGCTTAGAACCAGTAGCGTCCCAGCATATT.

As to this clonotype: One junction end disagrees with the germline gene, perhaps due to a read error. V gene TRBV28 combines with J gene TRBJ1-1, with 8 bases lining up with TRBD1. CDR1 is MDHEN, CDR2 SYDVKM, per germline. The CDR3 runs to 15 residues. The CDR3 DNA follows: TGTGCCAGCAGTTCTTTAGACAGGGGAGGCACTGAAGCTTCCTTT. Protein sequence: CASSSLDRGGTEASF.

Details on this clonotype: This likely comes from a read error, as the CDR3 has no conserved phenylalanine or tryptophan at its end. This sequence joins TRBV11-3 and TRBJ2-5; D remains unclear. The CDR3 has 12 amino acids. Germline CDR1 is SGHNT and CDR2 is YENEEA. CDR3 sequence: CASSLVQETQYS. In DNA form, the CDR3 reads TGCGCCAGCAGCTTAGTACAAGAGACCCAGTACTCC.

As concerns this clonotype: This may be a read error, as it is one base from a much larger clone. CDR3 sequence reads: CSSSASNQPQHF. The CDR3 nucleotides are TGTTCCAGCAGCGCAAGCAATCAGCCCCAGCATTTT. This rearrangement joins TRBV7-8 to TRBJ1-5; no definite D call. The CDR3 is 12 residues long. Germline values: CDR1 SGHVS, CDR2 FQNEAQ. The whole variable domain, filled in from reference TRBV7-8 and TRBJ1-5, reads GAGVSQSPRYKVAKRGQDVALRCDPISGHVSLFWYQQALGQGPEFLTYFQNEAQLDKSGLPSDRFFAERPEGSVSTLKIQRTQQEDSAVYLCSSSASNQPQHFGDGTRLSIL.

Worth noting for this clonotype: Likely a read error: the CDR3 ends without its conserved phenylalanine or tryptophan. The DNA is left out, because the CDR3 cannot be placed on it with certainty; the CDR3 is given as TCRdb lists it. The V call is TRBV5-5, the J call TRBJ2-2; the D call TRBD1 from the table was never checked on the DNA. Both ends counted, the CDR3 spans 15 residues. CDR1 and CDR2 from the germline V gene are SGHKS and YYEKEE (reference sequence). The CDR3 region is CASSFGGGNVGELIL.

V is TRBV5-8 and J is TRBJ2-3; D is ambiguous. Between the trimmed V and J ends, which lost 0 bases and 6 bases, there was a span of 17 bases. Germline V gives CDR1 SGHTS, CDR2 YDEGEE. The CDR3 is 16 residues long. CDR3 residues: CASSLGWLRFTDTQYF. As DNA, the CDR3 is TGTGCCAGCAGCTTGGGGTGGCTGAGATTCACCGATACGCAGTATTTT.